The 18 T cell receptor beta chains in this list originate from one sample, sequenced in a study of blood T cell repertoires in COVID-19. Clones were sequenced by immunoSEQ multiplex PCR, and TCRdb holds only the in-frame ones, with some missing. The sample carries 81,000 or so clones, 85% recorded once. The sample was peripheral blood. These receptors were collected from a woman aged 70 to 79 with active or convalescent COVID-19.

The V gene is TRBV7-2, the J gene TRBJ2-7, with 9 bases matching TRBD2. Germline CDR1 reads SGHTA; CDR2 reads FQGNSA. The CDR3 loop spans 16 amino acids. J gave up 1 base and V 1 base, and 5 bases lay outside the gene matches. The CDR3 sequence is CASSLGGLAGSYEQYF. CDR3 DNA sequence: TGTGCCAGCAGCTTAGGGGGCCTAGCGGGGTCCTACGAGCAGTACTTC.

CDR3 protein: CAIRGEGAGGYTF. Written as DNA, the CDR3 is TGTGCCATCAGAGGTGAGGGGGCAGGCGGCTACACCTTC. The V call is TRBV10-3, the J call TRBJ1-2, with 7 bases that match TRBD1. The CDR3 consists of 13 residues. CDR1 and CDR2 (germline): ENHRY, SYGVKD. V was pared by 6 bases and J by 8 bases, with 9 bases of the junction left unmatched.

The CDR3 nucleotides are TGTGCCAGTAAGAGGTCCTTGAACACTGAAGCTTTCTTT. This codes for CASKRSLNTEAFF. The chain uses TRBV6-5 and TRBJ1-1; D not resolved. Per germline, CDR1 MNHEY and CDR2 SVGAGI. Trimming pared 9 bases from V and 0 bases from J, leaving 11 bases between. This CDR3 contains 13 residues.

This sequence joins TRBV6-5 and TRBJ1-5; D not certain. CDR3 size: 13 residues. V was shortened by 6 bases and J by 0 bases, with 6 bases between the two germline ends. The germline V gene has CDR1 MNHEY and CDR2 SVGAGI. As DNA, the CDR3 is TGTGCCAGCAGGGACTATAGCAATCAGCCCCAGCATTTT. Translation: CASRDYSNQPQHF.

The chain has TRBV7-6 and TRBJ1-5; TRBD1 aligns across 9 bases. Germline loops: CDR1 SGHVS, CDR2 FNYEAQ. Trimming at V came to 5 bases and at J to 7 bases, leaving 12 bases not matched to a gene. This CDR3 contains 16 residues. The CDR3, as DNA: TGTGCCAGCAGCCCTCCACGGGGACAGGGAAGACAGCCCCAGCATTTT. It specifies CASSPPRGQGRQPQHF.

V and J are TRBV15 and TRBJ2-7, with unresolved D. Germline V gives CDR1 LNHNV, CDR2 YYDKDF (reference sequence). Trimming left V 2 bases short and J 2 bases short, with 19 bases between. The CDR3 extends over 17 amino acids. The CDR3 DNA is TGTGCCACCAGCAGACAGGCGCAACTTGATTTAGCCTACGAGCAGTACTTC. This translates into CATSRQAQLDLAYEQYF.

This sequence joins TRBV3-1 (or the pseudogene TRBV3-2) and TRBJ2-7; D is possibly TRBD2 (5 bases). The CDR3 is 15 residues long. Trimming pared 4 bases from V and 3 bases from J, leaving 16 bases between. CDR1 is LGHDT and CDR2 is YNNKEL in the germline V gene (reference sequence). Written as DNA, the CDR3 is TGTGCCAGCAGCCTTTCGGACGTCGGGATCTACGAGCAGTACTTC. Protein product: CASSLSDVGIYEQYF.

The chain carries TRBV18 and TRBJ2-2, with 12 positions matching TRBD1. The CDR3 consists of 15 residues. From germline, CDR1 is KGHSH and CDR2 LQKENI. The junction had 5 bases not matched to a gene; V was cut back by 6 bases and J by 6 bases. CDR3 bases: TGTGCCAGCTCGCCCGGGACAGGGGGCTCCGGGGAGCTGTTTTTT. It specifies CASSPGTGGSGELFF.

V is TRBV6-5 and J is TRBJ1-2; D is possibly TRBD1 (6 bases). CDR1 MNHEY and CDR2 SVGAGI come from the germline V gene. V dropped 4 bases and J dropped 0 bases, with 12 bases sitting between them. This CDR3 region has 15 residues. The DNA of the CDR3 is TGTGCCAGCAGTTCCCCCGGACAGACTAACTATGGCTACACCTTC. Its translation is CASSSPGQTNYGYTF.

V and J are TRBV9 and TRBJ1-3; possible D gene TRBD1, 6 bases. Trimming left V 0 bases short and J 2 bases short, with 12 bases between. The CDR3 covers 16 residues. Germline CDR1 and CDR2: SGDLS and YYNGEE. In DNA form, the CDR3 reads TGTGCCAGCAGCGTAGCTACTGGGGGCACTGGAAACACCATATATTTT. Translation: CASSVATGGTGNTIYF.

The V call is TRBV7-2, the J call TRBJ1-5; D might be TRBD1 (6 bases). There are 15 residues in the CDR3. The germline V and J ends were trimmed by 2 bases and 5 bases, with 13 bases remaining between them. Germline CDR1 is SGHTA and CDR2 is FQGNSA. The CDR3 here is CASSLLPGADQPQHF. The CDR3 nucleotides read TGTGCCAGCAGCTTACTTCCAGGGGCCGATCAGCCCCAGCATTTT.

This chain links TRBV7-2 with TRBJ2-3; 10 bases map to TRBD2. Germline CDR1 is SGHTA and CDR2 is FQGNSA. V was clipped by 5 bases and J by 0 bases; unmatched bases: 8. The CDR3 has 17 residues. The CDR3 region is CASSERSGGGSTDTQYF. CDR3 in DNA: TGTGCCAGCAGCGAGAGGAGCGGGGGGGGCAGCACAGATACGCAGTATTTT.

The chain couples TRBV18 to TRBJ2-7, with D uncertain. Germline CDR1 KGHSH, CDR2 LQKENI. The CDR3 totals 13 residues. Deletions cut 3 bases from V and 5 bases from J, with 11 bases between. The CDR3 DNA sequence: TGTGCCAGCTCACCTATCCCTAGTAACGAGCAGTACTTC. It specifies CASSPIPSNEQYF.

This clone was seen a single time. J is TRBJ1-5 and V is TRBV2, with TRBD1 matching over 11 bases. The CDR3 has 18 residues. Germline CDR1 and CDR2: SNHLY and FYNNEI. Trimming removed 5 bases from V and 5 bases from J; junction bases left unmatched: 14. In DNA, the CDR3 is TGTGCCAGCAGTACGTCCCGGGACAGGGGGTCAGGGGATCAGCCCCAGCATTTT. Translating gives CASSTSRDRGSGDQPQHF.

The chain combines TRBV7-8 with TRBJ1-1, with no clear D. The CDR3 runs to 16 residues. V was trimmed by 1 base and J by 8 bases, leaving 20 bases between them. Germline CDR1 reads SGHVS; CDR2 reads FQNEAQ. CDR3 region: CASSLGSSVVSPEAFF. The CDR3, as DNA: TGTGCCAGCAGCTTAGGGTCATCGGTAGTGTCGCCCGAAGCTTTCTTT.

This chain links TRBV11-2 with TRBJ2-7; 8 nucleotides align to TRBD2. The germline V gene has CDR1 SGHAT and CDR2 FQNNGV. This CDR3 spans 16 amino acids. V lost 0 bases, J lost 4 bases, and 8 bases stayed unmatched. The chain's CDR3 is CASSLDSRGGFYEQYF. The CDR3 DNA follows: TGTGCCAGCAGCTTAGATTCACGGGGGGGTTTTTACGAGCAGTACTTC.

The J gene is TRBJ1-3, the V gene TRBV7-9; D unresolved. CDR1 SEHNR and CDR2 FQNEAQ come from the germline V gene (reference sequence). The CDR3 has 15 amino acids. V dropped 6 bases and J dropped 7 bases, with 19 bases sitting between them. The CDR3 here is CASRWTPGGSNTIYF. The CDR3 DNA reads as TGTGCCAGCAGATGGACCCCGGGAGGCTCGAACACCATATATTTT.

This clone was detected many times. The V gene is TRBV21-1, the J gene TRBJ1-6; the table assigns TRBD1, which was not confirmed against the DNA. TRBV21-1 is deemed a pseudogene. The CDR3 extends over 16 amino acids. DNA for the CDR3: TGTGCCAGCAGCAAAGCCAGGGCCGTACATAATTCACCCCTCCACTTT. Encoded protein: CASSKARAVHNSPLHF.